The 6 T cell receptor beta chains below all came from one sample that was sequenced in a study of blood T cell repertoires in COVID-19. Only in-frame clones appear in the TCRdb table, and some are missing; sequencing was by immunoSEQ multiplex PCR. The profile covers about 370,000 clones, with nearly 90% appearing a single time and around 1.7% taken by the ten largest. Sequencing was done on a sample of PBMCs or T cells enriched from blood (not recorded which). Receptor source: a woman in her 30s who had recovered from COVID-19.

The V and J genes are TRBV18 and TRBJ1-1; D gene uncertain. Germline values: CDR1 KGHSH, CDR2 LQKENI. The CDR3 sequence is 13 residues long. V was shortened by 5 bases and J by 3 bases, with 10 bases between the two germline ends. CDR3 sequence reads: CASSENGDTEAFF. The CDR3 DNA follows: TGTGCCAGCTCAGAAAACGGAGACACTGAAGCTTTCTTT.

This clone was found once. CDR3 nucleotide sequence: TGTGCCAGCAGCCACCCGGACAGGGGCACTGAAGCTTTCTTT. Translating it yields CASSHPDRGTEAFF. The V gene is TRBV7-9, the J gene TRBJ1-1; 9 nucleotides align to TRBD1. Germline V lookup: CDR1 SEHNR, CDR2 FQNEAQ (reference sequence). The trim removed 5 bases at V and 4 bases at J, leaving 5 bases unmatched. This CDR3 has 14 residues. Full variable domain (remainder filled in from reference TRBV7-9 and TRBJ1-1): DTGVSQNPRHKITKRGQNVTFRCDPISEHNRLYWYRQTLGQGPEFLTYFQNEAQLEKSRLLSDRFSAERPKGSFSTLEIQRTEQGDSAMYLCASSHPDRGTEAFFGQGTRLTVV.

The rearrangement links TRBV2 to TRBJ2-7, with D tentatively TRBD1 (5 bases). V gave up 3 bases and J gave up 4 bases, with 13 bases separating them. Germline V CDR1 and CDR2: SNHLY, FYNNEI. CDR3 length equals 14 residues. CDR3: CASSEGQGVYEQYF. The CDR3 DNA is TGTGCCAGCAGTGAGGGCCAGGGTGTTTACGAGCAGTACTTC.

The CDR3 sequence is CASSPDRRDTEAFF. The CDR3 DNA sequence: TGTGCCAGCAGCCCGGACAGGAGGGACACTGAAGCTTTCTTT. The V gene is TRBV5-4, the J gene TRBJ1-1; the match to TRBD1 covers 7 bases. Germline lookup yields CDR1 SGHNT and CDR2 YYREEE (reference sequence). V was clipped by 4 bases and J by 3 bases; unmatched bases: 6. CDR3 length: 14 amino acids.

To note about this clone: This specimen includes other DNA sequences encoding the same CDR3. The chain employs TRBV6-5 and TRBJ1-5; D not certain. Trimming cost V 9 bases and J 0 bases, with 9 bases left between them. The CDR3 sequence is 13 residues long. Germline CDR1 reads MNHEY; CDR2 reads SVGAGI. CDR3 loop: CASSRGSNQPQHF. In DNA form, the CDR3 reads TGTGCCAGTTCCCGGGGTAGCAATCAGCCCCAGCATTTT.

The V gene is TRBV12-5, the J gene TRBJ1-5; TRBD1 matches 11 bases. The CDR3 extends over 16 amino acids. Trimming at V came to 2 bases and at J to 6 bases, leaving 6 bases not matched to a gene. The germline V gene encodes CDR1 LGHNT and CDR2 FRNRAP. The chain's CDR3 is CASGLRSDRGLQPQHF. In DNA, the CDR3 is TGTGCTAGTGGTTTGCGCTCGGACAGGGGGCTTCAGCCCCAGCATTTT. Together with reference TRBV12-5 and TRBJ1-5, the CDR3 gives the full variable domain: DARVTQTPRHKVTEMGQEVTMRCQPILGHNTVFWYRQTMMQGLELLAYFRNRAPLDDSGMPKDRFSAEMPDATLATLKIQPSEPRDSAVYFCASGLRSDRGLQPQHFGDGTRLSIL.